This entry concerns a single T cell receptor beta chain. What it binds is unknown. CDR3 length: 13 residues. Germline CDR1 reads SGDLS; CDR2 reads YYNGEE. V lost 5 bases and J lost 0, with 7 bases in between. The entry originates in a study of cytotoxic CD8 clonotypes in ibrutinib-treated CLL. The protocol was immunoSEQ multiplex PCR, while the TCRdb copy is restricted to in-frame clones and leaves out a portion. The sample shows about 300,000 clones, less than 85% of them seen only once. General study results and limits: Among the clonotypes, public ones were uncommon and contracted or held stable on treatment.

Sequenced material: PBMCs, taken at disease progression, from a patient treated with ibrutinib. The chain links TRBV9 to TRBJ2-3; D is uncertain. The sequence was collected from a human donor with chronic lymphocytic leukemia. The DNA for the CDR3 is TGTGCCAGCAGGGGCCAGAGCACAGATACGCAGTATTTT. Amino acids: CASRGQSTDTQYF.